At least ten counts were recorded for the clone carrying this T cell receptor beta chain. Its antigen remains unidentified. This entry comes from a study of regulatory T cells in long-lasting Graves disease. Through Arm-PCR of CDR3 regions and iRepertoire HTBI primers, TCR beta libraries were built. TCRdb recomputed calls from the multiplex PCR reads with MiXCR, one row per CDR3 protein. This table has 200,000 to 250,000 distinct CDR3 sequences, 20% appearing once. Study observations and caveats: Whereas about a thousand public clonotypes were shared by new patients, persistent patients shared more, at a few thousand.

Stated time point: newly diagnosed GD, antithyroid drugs for less than 3 months. Following extraction of RNA from PBMCs, that RNA was used to make the TCR library. This CDR3 spans 15 amino acids. The V gene's germline CDR1 is MNHNS and CDR2 SASEGT. V dropped 8 bases and J dropped 1 base, with 17 bases sitting between them. The specimen comprised peripheral blood mononuclear cells (PBMCs), sampled at new diagnosis, from a patient treated with antithyroid drugs. The chain joins TRBV6-1 to TRBJ1-1; D gene ambiguous. The receptor was derived from a female donor with Graves disease. The CDR3, as DNA: TGTGCCAGCCCCGTAGGGAGCGACCAGAACACTGAAGCTTTCTTT. Its protein is CASPVGSDQNTEAFF.